A single sample is the source of the 28 T cell receptor beta chains below, sequenced in a study of cytotoxic CD8 clonotypes in ibrutinib-treated CLL. The method was immunoSEQ multiplex PCR; TCRdb's version includes in-frame clones alone and lacks a portion of them. Of some 200,000 clones listed, 79% were seen once; the top ten hold over 10%. This specimen was PBMCs, taken after 12 months of ibrutinib treatment. The receptors here all came from a human donor with chronic lymphocytic leukemia.

This chain joins TRBV4-1 and TRBJ1-4; D not resolved. The CDR3 loop spans 21 amino acids. V shed 4 bases and J shed 5 bases, with 32 bases lying between them. Germline lookup yields CDR1 MGHRA and CDR2 YSYEKL. The CDR3 DNA sequence: TGCGCCAGCAGCCTTCGGACGGCGGATGTTTACTCGGGCCTGATAAATGAAAAACTGTTTTTT. Translated: CASSLRTADVYSGLINEKLFF.

This chain connects TRBV7-8 to TRBJ1-5; no reliable D call. In germline, CDR1 is SGHVS, CDR2 FQNEAQ. V lost 1 base and J 0 bases, leaving 10 bases between the germline ends. CDR3 length: 16 residues. The CDR3 nucleotides read TGTGCCAGCAGCTTAGATGGAGCGTATAGCAATCAGCCCCAGCATTTT. Translated, it gives CASSLDGAYSNQPQHF.

This clone came up once. This chain links TRBV6-1 with TRBJ1-6, with D possibly being TRBD1 (5 bases). Per the germline V gene, CDR1 is MNHNS and CDR2 is SASEGT. This CDR3 spans 13 amino acids. Trimming stripped 7 bases from V and 10 bases from J, with 14 bases between. The CDR3 sequence is CASISDGDSPLHF. CDR3 DNA: TGTGCCAGCATTTCGGACGGGGACTCACCCCTCCACTTT.

The V call is TRBV4-1, the J call TRBJ2-1, with 10 bases matching TRBD2. Germline CDR1 MGHRA, CDR2 YSYEKL. This CDR3 contains 18 residues. V was pared by 9 bases and J by 5 bases, with 19 bases of the junction left unmatched. CDR3 residues: CASNNPGLAFGRDNEQFF. The CDR3 DNA is TGCGCCAGTAACAACCCGGGACTAGCGTTCGGCAGGGACAATGAGCAGTTCTTC.

The chain is built from TRBV11-2 and TRBJ2-1, with TRBD2 matching 9 bases. The CDR3 length is 16 residues. From germline, CDR1 is SGHAT and CDR2 FQNNGV. V trimming: 4 bases; J trimming: 9 bases; junction bases outside the gene matches: 13. CDR3 in amino acids: CASSSSTSGLTSEQFF. CDR3 coding DNA: TGTGCCAGCAGCTCATCGACTAGCGGTCTTACCAGTGAGCAGTTCTTC.

The gene calls are TRBV28 and TRBJ1-1, with D hard to call. There are 13 residues in the CDR3. V lost 5 bases to trimming and J lost 1 base, with 8 bases between them. In germline, CDR1 is MDHEN, CDR2 SYDVKM. The CDR3 DNA reads as TGTGCCAGCAGTCCCCCAACGAACACTGAAGCTTTCTTT. It specifies CASSPPTNTEAFF.

This rearrangement joins TRBV28 to TRBJ1-5; D is undetermined. Germline V gene data show CDR1 as MDHEN and CDR2 as SYDVKM. CDR3 length equals 13 residues. Trimming cost V 5 bases and J 4 bases, with 9 bases left between them. The CDR3 coding sequence is TGTGCCAGCAGTCTTTCCATTAATCAGCCCCAGCATTTT. This translates into CASSLSINQPQHF.

V gene TRBV10-3 combines with J gene TRBJ1-2; 7 bases line up with TRBD1. The CDR3 is made up of 14 amino acids. Trimming at V came to 0 bases and at J to 2 bases, leaving 0 bases not matched to a gene. Germline-derived CDR1 and CDR2 are ENHRY and SYGVKD. The CDR3 region has the DNA TGTGCCATCAGTGAGTCACAGGGGAACTATGGCTACACCTTC. Protein: CAISESQGNYGYTF.

The chain carries TRBV6-5 and TRBJ2-7, with unresolved D. This CDR3 spans 14 amino acids. Trimming pared 0 bases from V and 3 bases from J, leaving 9 bases between. Germline assignment: CDR1 MNHEY and CDR2 SVGAGI. The CDR3 nucleotides read TGTGCCAGCAGTTACTCTGCGGCAAACTACGAGCAGTACTTC. Protein product: CASSYSAANYEQYF.

The genes are TRBV15 and TRBJ2-3; D gene ambiguous. The germline CDR1 and CDR2 sequences are LNHNV and YYDKDF (reference sequence). V was shortened by 0 bases and J by 4 bases, with 5 bases between the two germline ends. The CDR3 is 13 residues long. The DNA for the CDR3 is TGTGCCACCAGCAGAGATTTCTCAGATACGCAGTATTTT. This codes for CATSRDFSDTQYF.

This sequence joins TRBV4-1 and TRBJ2-5; 12 positions agree with TRBD2. The V segment lost 4 bases and the J segment 0 bases; nucleotides outside the gene matches: 9. The length of the CDR3 is 18 residues. Germline V gene data show CDR1 as MGHRA and CDR2 as YSYEKL. The CDR3 nucleotides read TGCGCCAGCAGCCTCCGGACTAGCGGGAATTGGGACCAAGAGACCCAGTACTTC. Translated: CASSLRTSGNWDQETQYF.

The chain uses TRBV9 and TRBJ1-1; D is unclear. This CDR3 has 14 amino acids. Germline values: CDR1 SGDLS, CDR2 YYNGEE. Deletions cut 4 bases from V and 0 bases from J, with 10 bases between. CDR3 nucleotides: TGTGCCAGCAGCCCCTCGACCCTGAACACTGAAGCTTTCTTT. Residues: CASSPSTLNTEAFF.

The chain is built from TRBV11-2 and TRBJ2-7; TRBD1 agrees at 8 bases. V trimming: 7 bases; J trimming: 0 bases; junction bases outside the gene matches: 14. CDR1 and CDR2 (germline): SGHAT, FQNNGV. The CDR3 length is 17 residues. The CDR3 region is CASTKRAGQASSYEQYF. The CDR3 DNA reads TGTGCCAGCACCAAACGGGCGGGACAGGCGAGCTCCTACGAGCAGTACTTC.

The chain recombines TRBV5-1 with TRBJ1-2, with 9 positions matching TRBD1. Germline-derived CDR1 and CDR2 are SGHRS and YFSETQ. Germline trimming cut 0 bases from V and 7 bases from J; bases unmatched to any gene: 4. The CDR3 runs 14 residues. The CDR3 loop is CASSLGQGVAGYTF. The CDR3 nucleotides read TGCGCCAGCAGCTTGGGACAGGGGGTGGCTGGCTACACCTTC.

The CDR3 DNA follows: TGCGCCAGCAAGGAAAAAAGGGGGTTAGGAAACACCATATATTTT. Translated: CASKEKRGLGNTIYF. The chain joins TRBV4-1 to TRBJ1-3; tentative D call: TRBD1 (6 bases). The CDR3 runs 15 residues. Trimming took off 7 bases at V and 4 bases at J, with 17 bases between the two ends. Germline V gives CDR1 MGHRA, CDR2 YSYEKL.

V gene TRBV7-9 combines with J gene TRBJ1-5; D perhaps matches TRBD1 (5 bases). The CDR3 extends over 13 amino acids. Per the germline V gene, CDR1 is SEHNR and CDR2 is FQNEAQ (reference sequence). The germline V and J ends were trimmed by 5 bases and 4 bases, with 9 bases remaining between them. CDR3 nucleotides: TGTGCCAGCAGCCTACAGGAGAATCAGCCCCAGCATTTT. Amino acid sequence: CASSLQENQPQHF. The entire variable domain, with the rest obtained from reference TRBV7-9 and TRBJ1-5, is as follows: DTGVSQNPRHKITKRGQNVTFRCDPISEHNRLYWYRQTLGQGPEFLTYFQNEAQLEKSRLLSDRFSAERPKGSFSTLEIQRTEQGDSAMYLCASSLQENQPQHFGDGTRLSIL.

The chain combines TRBV6-5 with TRBJ1-1, with D possibly being TRBD1 (6 bases). From germline, CDR1 is MNHEY and CDR2 SVGAGI. Trimming shortened V by 5 bases and J by 5 bases, and 18 bases separated the two germline ends. CDR3 length equals 15 residues. CDR3 region: CASSPGGGRVTEAFF. CDR3 nucleotides: TGTGCCAGCAGTCCCGGAGGGGGGCGGGTTACTGAAGCTTTCTTT.

The chain is built from TRBV7-6 and TRBJ2-5, with a possible D match to TRBD1 (7 bases). Germline CDR1 is SGHVS and CDR2 is FNYEAQ. CDR3 size: 15 residues. The V end lost 6 bases, the J end lost 7 bases, and 21 bases lay between the germline ends. The CDR3 spells CASSIGGDSSVTQYF. The CDR3 nucleotides read TGTGCCAGCAGTATAGGCGGGGACAGCAGTGTGACCCAGTACTTC.

The J gene is TRBJ1-1, the V gene TRBV11-2, with D perhaps matching TRBD1 (5 bases). Germline CDR1 reads SGHAT; CDR2 reads FQNNGV. The CDR3 consists of 14 residues. V was trimmed by 5 bases and J by 1 base, leaving 11 bases between them. The CDR3, as DNA: TGTGCCAGCAGCGTCAGGGATACGAACACTGAAGCTTTCTTT. The encoded protein is CASSVRDTNTEAFF.

This clone was counted only a few times. This chain uses TRBV11-2 with TRBJ2-7; tentatively, D is TRBD2 (5 bases). This CDR3 spans 14 amino acids. V lost 4 bases, J lost 3 bases, and 13 bases lay in between. Germline values: CDR1 SGHAT, CDR2 FQNNGV. CDR3 nucleotides: TGTGCCAGCAGCTCCACCGGGGTTTTCTACGAGCAGTACTTC. Encoded protein: CASSSTGVFYEQYF.

This clone was detected many times. The chain links TRBV15 to TRBJ2-2, with a weak D call TRBD1 (6 bases). With 1 base removed from V and 2 bases from J, the gap between germline ends came to 11 bases. This CDR3 comprises 16 residues. CDR1 LNHNV and CDR2 YYDKDF come from the germline V gene (reference sequence). The CDR3 bases are TGTGCCACCAGCAGAGTGCCGGGACAAAACACCGGGGAGCTGTTTTTT. This codes for CATSRVPGQNTGELFF.

V usage is TRBV6-1 and J usage is TRBJ2-7; 16 bases agree with TRBD2. The V gene's germline CDR1 is MNHNS and CDR2 SASEGT. V was pared by 6 bases and J by 5 bases, with 4 bases of the junction left unmatched. The CDR3 is 15 amino acids. Here the CDR3 reads CASRRGLAGGDEQYF. CDR3 DNA sequence: TGTGCCAGCAGGAGGGGACTAGCGGGAGGGGACGAGCAGTACTTC.

The sample holds a few counts of this clone. This chain uses TRBV5-1 with TRBJ2-1, with TRBD1 matching 9 bases. V shed 0 bases and J 8 bases; nucleotides not matched to a gene: 6. This CDR3 is 15 amino acids long. Germline loops: CDR1 SGHRS, CDR2 YFSETQ. The chain's CDR3 is CASSLAEQGADEQFF. CDR3 in DNA: TGCGCCAGCAGCTTGGCCGAACAGGGGGCCGATGAGCAGTTCTTC. Combining the CDR3 with reference TRBV5-1 and TRBJ2-1 gives the whole variable domain KAGVTQTPRYLIKTRGQQVTLSCSPISGHRSVSWYQQTPGQGLQFLFEYFSETQRNKGNFPGRFSGRQFSNSRSEMNVSTLELGDSALYLCASSLAEQGADEQFFGPGTRLTVL.

The chain has TRBV5-1 and TRBJ2-1, with no clear D. There are 14 residues in the CDR3. The V gene lost 0 bases and the J gene lost 9 bases, with 13 bases spanning the gap. The V gene's germline CDR1 is SGHRS and CDR2 YFSETQ. The CDR3 coding sequence is TGCGCCAGCAGCTTGGGAGACGCCCGTGGTGAGCAGTTCTTC. Encoded protein: CASSLGDARGEQFF.

The gene calls are TRBV5-4 and TRBJ2-3; D is undetermined. Deletions cut 0 bases from V and 6 bases from J, with 11 bases between. The CDR3 is made up of 14 amino acids. Germline V CDR1 and CDR2: SGHNT, YYREEE (reference sequence). The CDR3 bases are TGTGCCAGCAGCTTGGAGGCAGAGCTGGATACGCAGTATTTT. It translates to CASSLEAELDTQYF.

This clone has a single count. This chain uses TRBV28 with TRBJ1-5; D is perhaps TRBD1 (6 bases). The CDR3 extends over 17 amino acids. Germline lookup yields CDR1 MDHEN and CDR2 SYDVKM. V was clipped by 4 bases and J by 2 bases, with 18 bases between them. CDR3 sequence (DNA): TGTGCCAGCAGTTGGACAGTCTTTAATAGGGGCAATCAGCCCCAGCATTTT. Protein product: CASSWTVFNRGNQPQHF.

This clone was counted between two and nine times. Compared with germline, one end of the junction differs, possibly owing to a read error. This chain links TRBV19 with TRBJ2-6, with D unresolved. CDR1 and CDR2 from the germline V gene are LNHDA and SQIVND (reference sequence). The CDR3 sequence is 15 residues long. The DNA of the CDR3 is TGTGCCAGTGTCAGAGATAGCTCTTGGGCCAACGTCCTGACTTTC. It translates to CASVRDSSWANVLTF.

The V gene is TRBV15, the J gene TRBJ1-4, with 7 bases identical to TRBD1. CDR1 is LNHNV, CDR2 YYDKDF, per germline (reference sequence). This CDR3 has 14 residues. V shed 3 bases and J 10 bases; nucleotides not matched to a gene: 8. CDR3 in amino acids: CATSREQGQGKLFF. CDR3 nucleotides: TGTGCCACCAGCAGGGAACAGGGGCAAGGAAAACTGTTTTTT.